The next 31 T cell receptor beta chains were all read from a single sample in a study of Graves' ophthalmopathy and Graves' hyperthyroidism. RNA transcripts provided the template for amplifying TCR beta CDR3 regions. RT-PCR was first run with HTBI primers, then multiplex PCR in a second round. TCRdb called the multiplex PCR reads again in MiXCR, with one record for every CDR3 protein. The sample holds approximately 460,000 distinct CDR3 sequences, roughly 14% seen once. The sequenced sample was blood. These TCRs come from a woman aged 25-40 years with Graves' ophthalmopathy.

This clonotype was observed many times. The chain is built from TRBV28 and TRBJ2-4, with 7 nucleotides matching TRBD2. Germline loops: CDR1 MDHEN, CDR2 SYDVKM. The length of the CDR3 is 15 residues. V lost 6 bases to trimming and J lost 3 bases; unmatched junction nucleotides: 8. The CDR3 DNA reads as TGTGCCAGCAGGGGGTCGGGCGGGGGCAAAAACATTCAGTACTTC. Its translation: CASRGSGGGKNIQYF.

This clonotype was seen ten or more times. DNA of the CDR3: TGTGCCAGCAGCCCCGGGACAGCTGAAGCTTTCTTT. Translation: CASSPGTAEAFF. This chain joins TRBV12-3 or TRBV12-4 and TRBJ1-1; 7 bases agree with TRBD1. The CDR3 sequence is 12 residues long. Trimming took 6 bases from V and 6 from J; bases not matched to a gene: 4.

The V and J genes are TRBV27 and TRBJ2-7; TRBD2 is a possible D gene (7 bases). The V and J ends lost 3 bases and 0 bases respectively, with 12 bases between them. Germline V gene sequence: CDR1 MNHEY, CDR2 SMNVEV (reference sequence). The CDR3 totals 15 residues. CDR3: CASSFVAGASYEQYF. Here the CDR3 DNA reads TGTGCCAGCAGTTTCGTCGCGGGGGCCTCCTACGAGCAGTACTTC.

This sequence joins TRBV5-1 and TRBJ2-5; the D gene is possibly TRBD1 (5 bases). V was trimmed by 5 bases and J by 2 bases, leaving 10 bases between them. The CDR3 runs to 13 residues. Per the germline V gene, CDR1 is SGHRS and CDR2 is YFSETQ. The DNA of the CDR3 is TGCGCCAGCAGGATCAGGGTTCAAGAGACCCAGTACTTC. Its protein product is CASRIRVQETQYF.

This chain connects TRBV10-1 to TRBJ1-1; no firm D call. The CDR3 consists of 14 residues. Germline V gives CDR1 WNHNN, CDR2 SYGVQD (reference sequence). The ends were cut back, 4 bases at V and 1 base at J, with 10 bases in the middle. The CDR3 reads CASSVDPANTEAFF. CDR3 in DNA: TGCGCCAGCAGTGTAGACCCCGCGAACACTGAAGCTTTCTTT.

Many counts were recorded for this clonotype. The chain couples TRBV24-1 to TRBJ2-2, with D perhaps being TRBD1 or TRBD2 (5 bases each). The germline V gene encodes CDR1 KGHDR and CDR2 SFDVKD. The germline V and J ends were trimmed by 9 bases and 7 bases, with 14 bases remaining between them. The CDR3 is 13 residues long. The CDR3 loop reads CATRGARDGELFF. The DNA for the CDR3 is TGTGCCACCCGAGGGGCAAGAGACGGGGAGCTGTTTTTT.

The table lists this clonotype with many counts. The chain combines TRBV11-2 with TRBJ2-5; unclear D gene. In germline, CDR1 is SGHAT, CDR2 FQNNGV. Trimming removed 0 bases from V and 5 bases from J, with 10 bases in between. The CDR3 extends over 14 amino acids. The CDR3 DNA sequence: TGTGCCAGCAGCTTAGACAGGATTGGGGAGACCCAGTACTTC. It encodes CASSLDRIGETQYF.

The sample holds many counts of this clonotype. The chain is built from TRBV7-3 and TRBJ2-7; TRBD1 matches at 9 bases. Trimming removed 6 bases from V and 1 base from J; junction bases left unmatched: 4. The length of the CDR3 is 14 residues. Germline V gene sequence: CDR1 SGHTA, CDR2 FQGTGA. CDR3: CASSPGTGSYEQYF. The CDR3 DNA sequence: TGTGCCAGCAGTCCCGGGACAGGGTCCTACGAGCAGTACTTC.

J is TRBJ1-2 and V is TRBV6-1; D is unclear. Germline CDR1 is MNHNS and CDR2 is SASEGT. The CDR3 extends over 12 amino acids. Between the trimmed V and J ends, which lost 1 base and 5 bases, there was a span of 5 bases. This CDR3 reads CASSEGLYGYTF. In DNA, the CDR3 is TGTGCCAGCAGTGAAGGTCTATATGGCTACACCTTC.

This clonotype occurred many times. The chain has TRBV12-3 or TRBV12-4 and TRBJ2-7; 9 bases are shared with TRBD1. The CDR3 runs 14 residues. Trimming removed 7 bases from V and 3 bases from J; junction bases left unmatched: 7. The CDR3 loop is CASTVTGGGYEQYF. CDR3 nucleotide sequence: TGTGCCAGCACCGTGACAGGGGGTGGCTACGAGCAGTACTTC.

This clonotype showed up many times. This chain connects TRBV12-3 or TRBV12-4 to TRBJ2-5; D might be TRBD1 (5 bases). Trimming pared 6 bases from V and 2 bases from J, leaving 16 bases between. The CDR3 covers 15 residues. The CDR3: CASSLGPAQQETQYF. CDR3 sequence (DNA): TGTGCCAGCAGCCTGGGGCCAGCCCAACAAGAGACCCAGTACTTC.

This clonotype was detected ten times or more. This chain connects TRBV12-3 or TRBV12-4 to TRBJ1-5; D may be TRBD1 (5 bases). With 6 bases removed from V and 5 bases from J, the gap between germline ends came to 8 bases. CDR3 length: 12 residues. The chain's CDR3 is CASRLRDQPQHF. In DNA form, the CDR3 reads TGTGCCAGCAGGCTCAGGGATCAGCCCCAGCATTTT.

This clonotype has ten or more counts. The chain combines TRBV28 with TRBJ1-1; 7 bases line up with TRBD1. Losses at the gene ends were 6 bases for V and 5 bases for J; bases not matched to a gene: 3. The CDR3 has 12 residues. Germline CDR1 MDHEN, CDR2 SYDVKM. CDR3 sequence reads: CASRSTGTEAFF. CDR3 DNA: TGTGCCAGCAGATCGACAGGGACTGAAGCTTTCTTT.

V gene TRBV6-1 combines with J gene TRBJ1-2; D ambiguous. The CDR3 covers 17 residues. Germline-derived CDR1 and CDR2 are MNHNS and SASEGT. The V end was cut by 6 bases, the J end by 8 bases, with 28 bases between. CDR3 DNA sequence: TGTGCCAGCAGAAAGCGGGCCTCGTTTCCGCGACTATGGGGCTACACCTTC. It encodes CASRKRASFPRLWGYTF.

The rearrangement uses TRBV5-1 and TRBJ2-6; no clear D gene. Trimming shortened V by 0 bases and J by 2 bases, and 6 bases separated the two germline ends. Germline CDR1 and CDR2: SGHRS and YFSETQ. CDR3 length: 15 residues. This CDR3 is CASSLVTTGANVLTF. For the CDR3, the DNA is TGCGCCAGCAGCTTGGTTACGACTGGGGCCAACGTCCTGACTTTC.

Many counts were recorded for this clonotype. The chain uses TRBV19 and TRBJ1-5; the D gene is possibly TRBD1 (6 bases). V lost 2 bases and J lost 5, with 16 bases in between. The germline V gene has CDR1 LNHDA and CDR2 SQIVND (reference sequence). This CDR3 is 16 amino acids long. The CDR3 reads CASSIRQEHPDQPQHF. The CDR3 bases are TGTGCCAGTAGTATAAGACAGGAACACCCGGATCAGCCCCAGCATTTT. The full variable domain, its missing parts supplied by reference TRBV19 and TRBJ1-5, is DGGITQSPKYLFRKEGQNVTLSCEQNLNHDAMYWYRQDPGQGLRLIYYSQIVNDFQKGDIAEGYSVSREKKESFPLTVTSAQKNPTAFYLCASSIRQEHPDQPQHFGDGTRLSIL.

This clonotype was picked up many times. The chain couples TRBV24-1 to TRBJ2-7; D possibly corresponds to TRBD2 (6 bases). Germline CDR1 is KGHDR and CDR2 is SFDVKD. V gave up 1 base and J gave up 5 bases, with 20 bases separating them. The CDR3 extends over 17 amino acids. The CDR3 nucleotides read TGTGCCACCAGTGATTTCTCTTCTTCCGGGGGAATAGACGAGCAGTACTTC. Residues: CATSDFSSSGGIDEQYF.

This clonotype was seen only once. A much larger clone differs by one base, so this may be a read error. CDR3 amino acids: CASSWRYTGELFF. Written as DNA, the CDR3 is TGTGCCAGCAGTTGGCGGTACACCGGGGAGCTGTTTTTT. The J gene is TRBJ2-2, the V gene TRBV12-3 or TRBV12-4; D unclear. CDR3 length: 13 amino acids. V gave up 4 bases and J gave up 3 bases, with 6 bases separating them.

The rearrangement links TRBV20-1 to TRBJ2-7; possibly TRBD1 or TRBD2 for D (5 bases each). This CDR3 is 14 amino acids long. Germline CDR1 is DFQATT and CDR2 is SNEGSKA (reference sequence). V was shortened by 8 bases and J by 2 bases, with 19 bases between the two germline ends. CDR3 nucleotides: TGCAGTTCTGAGGGGTTCTCGGGAACCTACGAGCAGTACTTC. It translates to CSSEGFSGTYEQYF.

This clonotype was counted at least ten times. The chain recombines TRBV10-3 with TRBJ2-7; D not certain. The CDR3 spans 9 residues. V lost 4 bases and J 7 bases, leaving 2 bases between the germline ends. From germline, CDR1 is ENHRY and CDR2 SYGVKD. The CDR3 here is CAISGEQYF. The CDR3 DNA follows: TGTGCCATCAGTGGTGAGCAGTACTTC.

This clonotype was seen repeatedly, ten times or more. CDR3 protein: CASSLGQETYEQYF. CDR3 bases: TGTGCCAGCAGTCTAGGACAGGAGACCTACGAGCAGTACTTC. The chain joins TRBV27 to TRBJ2-7, with 7 bases lining up with TRBD1. The CDR3 has 14 residues. The trim removed 5 bases at V and 2 bases at J, leaving 6 bases unmatched. CDR1 MNHEY and CDR2 SMNVEV come from the germline V gene (reference sequence).

This clonotype came up many times. This rearrangement joins TRBV28 to TRBJ1-2; D unresolved. The CDR3 consists of 17 residues. Trimming removed 6 bases from V and 2 bases from J, with 22 bases in between. The germline V gene has CDR1 MDHEN and CDR2 SYDVKM. CDR3 residues: CASRTPSGVKGNYGYTF. In DNA, the CDR3 is TGTGCCAGCAGAACGCCATCCGGGGTAAAAGGGAACTATGGCTACACCTTC.

This clonotype came up a few times. The V gene is TRBV29-1, the J gene TRBJ1-3; D unclear. In germline, CDR1 is SQVTM, CDR2 ANQGSEA. The length of the CDR3 is 16 residues. The V and J ends lost 1 base and 0 bases respectively, with 13 bases between them. The CDR3 DNA is TGCAGCGTTGAAGGAATGACACCTTACTCTGGAAACACCATATATTTT. Protein product: CSVEGMTPYSGNTIYF. Complete variable domain (other parts from reference TRBV29-1 and TRBJ1-3): SAVISQKPSRDICQRGTSLTIQCQVDSQVTMMFWYRQQPGQSLTLIATANQGSEATYESGFVIDKFPISRPNLTFSTLTVSNMSPEDSSIYLCSVEGMTPYSGNTIYFGEGSWLTVV.

This clonotype was seen many times. The chain links TRBV5-6 to TRBJ1-1, with 8 bases matching TRBD1. Germline CDR1 SGHDT, CDR2 YYEEEE. J was trimmed by 4 bases and V by 4 bases; bases with no gene match: 6. The CDR3 is 14 residues long. CDR3 protein: CASSGQGWGTEAFF. CDR3 in DNA: TGTGCCAGCAGCGGACAGGGCTGGGGCACTGAAGCTTTCTTT.

This clonotype occurred many times. V usage is TRBV6-1 and J usage is TRBJ2-7; D is undetermined. V dropped 5 bases and J dropped 5 bases, with 13 bases sitting between them. The CDR3 spans 13 residues. The germline V gene has CDR1 MNHNS and CDR2 SASEGT. The CDR3 sequence is CASSRDPQNEQYF. For the CDR3, the DNA is TGTGCCAGCAGTAGAGATCCGCAGAACGAGCAGTACTTC.

This clonotype was counted between two and nine times. This chain uses TRBV4-1 with TRBJ2-5; perhaps TRBD2 as D (6 bases). This CDR3 spans 18 amino acids. Germline CDR1 MGHRA, CDR2 YSYEKL. Trimming removed 2 bases at V and 7 bases at J, with 26 bases between. The CDR3 nucleotides are TGCGCCAGCAGCCAACACGGGGACTGGGGGAATAAAGATAGGACCCAGTACTTC. This codes for CASSQHGDWGNKDRTQYF.

This clonotype occurred a few times. This chain links TRBV11-2 with TRBJ2-5; the D gene is possibly TRBD1 (7 bases). Germline CDR1 SGHAT, CDR2 FQNNGV. The CDR3 runs to 17 residues. Trimming took 4 bases from V and 5 from J, leaving 23 bases between them. CDR3 in DNA: TGTGCCAGCAGCTCGACCACCAACAGGGGACTGGGGGAGACCCAGTACTTC. Amino acid sequence: CASSSTTNRGLGETQYF.

This clonotype was picked up many times. The chain joins TRBV15 to TRBJ1-1; a weak D match, TRBD1 (6 bases). Germline V gene lookup returns CDR1 LNHNV and CDR2 YYDKDF (reference sequence). The CDR3 extends over 14 amino acids. The ends were cut back, 1 base at V and 3 bases at J, with 9 bases in the middle. The CDR3 region has the DNA TGTGCCACCAGCAGAGGGGGGGCGGACACTGAAGCTTTCTTT. Protein sequence: CATSRGGADTEAFF.

In this sample, this clonotype turned up a few times. The chain carries TRBV19 and TRBJ2-4; D is ambiguous. Between the trimmed V and J ends, which lost 4 bases and 9 bases, there was a span of 19 bases. The CDR3 runs 15 residues. Germline CDR1 reads LNHDA; CDR2 reads SQIVND (reference sequence). This chain's CDR3 is CASSTTGNLVGIQYF. The CDR3 DNA follows: TGTGCCAGTAGTACCACGGGCAACCTGGTGGGCATTCAGTACTTC.

This clonotype appeared many times. The chain is built from TRBV4-3 and TRBJ2-5; 9 bases fit TRBD2. J lost 5 bases, V lost 0 bases, and 10 bases had no gene match. The CDR3 runs to 17 residues. CDR1 and CDR2 from the germline V gene are LGHNA and YSLEER. This CDR3 is CASSQDQAGGPGETQYF. For the CDR3, the DNA is TGCGCCAGCAGCCAAGATCAGGCGGGAGGGCCCGGGGAGACCCAGTACTTC.

Ten or more counts support this clonotype. This clone may be a read error of a much larger clone one base away. This chain joins TRBV9 and TRBJ2-7; weak D call: TRBD2 (5 bases). From germline, CDR1 is SGDLS and CDR2 YYNGEE. V lost 0 bases, J lost 6 bases, and 13 bases lay in between. The CDR3 runs 14 residues. The CDR3 reads CASSVDSGSSEQYF. The DNA of the CDR3 is TGTGCCAGCAGCGTAGACAGCGGATCATCCGAGCAGTACTTC.